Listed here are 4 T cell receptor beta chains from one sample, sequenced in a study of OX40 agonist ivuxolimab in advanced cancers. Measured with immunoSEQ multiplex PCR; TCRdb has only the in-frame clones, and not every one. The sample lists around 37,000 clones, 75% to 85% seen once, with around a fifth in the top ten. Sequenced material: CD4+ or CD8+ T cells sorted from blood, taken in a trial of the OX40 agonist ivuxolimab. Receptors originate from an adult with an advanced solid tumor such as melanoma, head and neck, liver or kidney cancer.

CDR3 nucleotide sequence: TGTGCCAGTAGTCTCGTCCCCGCGAACACTGAAGCTTTCTTT. Protein: CASSLVPANTEAFF. The rearrangement joins TRBV19 to TRBJ1-1; D uncertain. V was pared by 5 bases and J by 1 base, with 11 bases between. From germline, CDR1 is LNHDA and CDR2 SQIVND (reference sequence). This CDR3 contains 14 residues.

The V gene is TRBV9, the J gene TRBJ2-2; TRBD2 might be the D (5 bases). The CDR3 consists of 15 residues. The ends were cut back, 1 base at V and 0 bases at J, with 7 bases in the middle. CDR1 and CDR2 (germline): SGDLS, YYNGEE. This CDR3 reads CASSVNGANTGELFF. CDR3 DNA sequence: TGTGCCAGCAGCGTAAACGGGGCGAACACCGGGGAGCTGTTTTTT.

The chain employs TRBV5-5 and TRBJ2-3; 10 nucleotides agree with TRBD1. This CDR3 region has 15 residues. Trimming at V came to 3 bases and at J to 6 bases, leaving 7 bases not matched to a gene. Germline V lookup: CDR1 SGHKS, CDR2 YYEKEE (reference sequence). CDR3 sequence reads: CASSWTGQGKDTQYF. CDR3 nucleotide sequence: TGTGCCAGCAGCTGGACGGGACAGGGGAAGGATACGCAGTATTTT.

The DNA for the CDR3 is TGCAGCGTTTTGACAGGAAGCTCCTACGAGCAGTACTTC. Its translation is CSVLTGSSYEQYF. This chain connects TRBV29-1 to TRBJ2-7; maybe TRBD1 (6 bases). With 5 bases removed from V and 0 bases from J, the gap between germline ends came to 11 bases. The CDR3 covers 13 residues. The V gene's germline CDR1 is SQVTM and CDR2 ANQGSEA.